The 8 T cell receptor beta chains below come from one sample, sequenced in a study of blood T cell repertoires in COVID-19. This table comes from immunoSEQ multiplex PCR, and its TCRdb copy is limited to in-frame clones, with some not included. There are tens of thousands of clones in the sample; approximately 90% occur only once, and roughly 8.3% lies in the top ten. Specimen: peripheral blood. The receptors shown here come from a human donor with active COVID-19. The donor label of this sample is uncertain.

The chain couples TRBV19 to TRBJ2-7, with TRBD2 as a possible D gene (6 bases). This CDR3 has 15 residues. The germline V gene encodes CDR1 LNHDA and CDR2 SQIVND (reference sequence). The V and J ends lost 1 base and 5 bases respectively, with 15 bases between them. CDR3: CASSIAPWGGHEQYF. DNA of the CDR3: TGTGCCAGTAGTATAGCACCTTGGGGAGGACACGAGCAGTACTTC.

In this sample, this clone turned up a few times. The V and J genes are TRBV27 and TRBJ2-1, with D perhaps TRBD2 (6 bases). The germline gives CDR1 MNHEY, CDR2 SMNVEV (reference sequence). Trimming cost V 4 bases and J 9 bases, with 13 bases left between them. This CDR3 has 13 residues. CDR3 in DNA: TGTGCCAGCAGTTCGACTAGTTCCTTTGAGCAGTTCTTC. Encoded protein: CASSSTSSFEQFF.

The gene calls are TRBV28 and TRBJ2-3; TRBD2 is a possible D gene (6 bases). The length of the CDR3 is 12 residues. The V gene's germline CDR1 is MDHEN and CDR2 SYDVKM. V was cut by 6 bases and J by 7 bases, with 11 bases left in between. The CDR3 coding sequence is TGTGCCAGCAGGACTAGGGACTATACGCAGTATTTT. It yields the protein CASRTRDYTQYF.

V is TRBV24-1 and J is TRBJ2-2; 12 bases agree with TRBD2. The CDR3 is 17 residues long. Germline V gene sequence: CDR1 KGHDR, CDR2 SFDVKD. V gave up 10 bases and J gave up 3 bases; unmatched junction bases: 11. This CDR3 is CATIEMTSGSDTGELFF. The CDR3 DNA reads as TGTGCCACAATCGAGATGACTAGCGGGAGCGACACCGGGGAGCTGTTTTTT.

The CDR3 sequence is CASSLQTGISGGNRNTIYF. For the CDR3, the DNA is TGTGCCAGCAGCTTACAGACAGGGATCTCCGGAGGAAACCGAAACACCATATATTTT. The chain has TRBV21-1 and TRBJ1-3; the D call in the table, TRBD1, was not verified against the DNA. TRBV21-1 constitutes a pseudogene. The CDR3 runs 19 residues.

This chain uses TRBV14 with TRBJ2-1; perhaps TRBD2 as D (6 bases). V gave up 0 bases and J gave up 6 bases, with 12 bases separating them. The CDR3 sequence is 15 residues long. Germline loops: CDR1 SGHDN, CDR2 FVKESK. This CDR3 reads CASSQDRRVRNEQFF. CDR3 nucleotides: TGTGCCAGCAGCCAAGATAGGAGGGTCCGCAATGAGCAGTTCTTC.

This clone was seen only once. The chain is built from TRBV21-1 and TRBJ1-3; the D call of TRBD1 is as the table states it, not checked on the DNA. TRBV21-1 is a listed pseudogene. This CDR3 is 14 amino acids long. For the CDR3, the DNA is TGTGCCAGCAGCAAAGTTAGGGGGCCAAACACCATATATTTT. It yields the protein CASSKVRGPNTIYF.

The chain recombines TRBV5-5 with TRBJ2-1; 9 bases are a match to TRBD2. There are 16 residues in the CDR3. The V segment lost 4 bases and the J segment 8 bases; nucleotides outside the gene matches: 13. The V gene's germline CDR1 is SGHKS and CDR2 YYEKEE (reference sequence). In DNA, the CDR3 is TGTGCCAGCAGCCGGGGTAGCGGGAGACTGGGAGATGAGCAGTTCTTC. Protein: CASSRGSGRLGDEQFF. The full variable domain, with the rest looked up from reference TRBV5-5 and TRBJ2-1, is DAGVTQSPTHLIKTRGQQVTLRCSPISGHKSVSWYQQVLGQGPQFIFQYYEKEERGRGNFPDRFSARQFPNYSSELNVNALLLGDSALYLCASSRGSGRLGDEQFFGPGTRLTVL.